This T cell receptor beta chain was captured in a study of shared clonotypes between healthy human individuals. Notes on the study in general: Larger estimated richness was generally recorded for naive subsets relative to memory subsets.

Assay: immunoSEQ multiplex PCR; the TCRdb copy retains only in-frame clones and omits some. The table records roughly 2.5 million clones, roughly nine tenths of them present only once. Remarks on this clone: Its antigen remains unknown.

The receptor's source is a young man in good health. The sequenced sample consisted of naive CD4+ T cells sorted from blood. As for subset: CD45RA+ positively selected.

CDR3 in DNA: TGTGCCAGCACGCGGACGGCCGGGGAGCTGTTTTTT. This translates into CASTRTAGELFF. V gene TRBV7-9 combines with J gene TRBJ2-2; D ambiguous. Germline lookup yields CDR1 SEHNR and CDR2 FQNEAQ (reference sequence). The CDR3 runs 12 residues. The V gene lost 7 bases and the J gene lost 6 bases, with 9 bases spanning the gap. Full variable domain (outside the CDR3, taken from reference TRBV7-9 and TRBJ2-2): DTGVSQNPRHKITKRGQNVTFRCDPISEHNRLYWYRQTLGQGPEFLTYFQNEAQLEKSRLLSDRFSAERPKGSFSTLEIQRTEQGDSAMYLCASTRTAGELFFGEGSRLTVL.